Below, 17 T cell receptor beta chains from the same sample are listed, as sequenced in a study of beta chain features in type 1 diabetes. Sequenced material consisted of expressed TCRB transcripts (all of the isolated RNA was reverse transcribed). Generated by immunoSEQ multiplex PCR, the TCRdb table keeps only in-frame clones and is missing some. The data hold over 150,000 clones, with under 9.5% observed a single time. The sequenced sample consisted of central memory CD4+ T cells from blood. Receptors originate from a man between 18 and 35 years old in good health.

This clone was detected a few times. This sequence joins TRBV28 and TRBJ2-7; 9 bases are shared with TRBD2. The length of the CDR3 is 14 residues. V shed 7 bases, J shed 3 bases, and the junction held 7 bases outside the gene matches. The germline gives CDR1 MDHEN, CDR2 SYDVKM. The CDR3 protein is CASNRLAGIYEQYF. In DNA, the CDR3 is TGTGCCAGCAATCGGCTAGCGGGGATCTACGAGCAGTACTTC.

The chain is built from TRBV9 and TRBJ1-4; D remains ambiguous. V lost 2 bases, J lost 8 bases, and 10 bases lay in between. The CDR3 is made up of 13 amino acids. Germline values: CDR1 SGDLS, CDR2 YYNGEE. As DNA, the CDR3 is TGTGCCAGCAGCGTCCCCCCGGGAGAAAAACTGTTTTTT. Amino acid sequence: CASSVPPGEKLFF.

This clone was detected only a few times. This chain connects TRBV30 to TRBJ1-3; tentative D call: TRBD1 (5 bases). The V gene's germline CDR1 is GTSNPN and CDR2 SVGIG (reference sequence). CDR3 length: 15 residues. Trimming took off 0 bases at V and 3 bases at J, with 12 bases between the two ends. CDR3 sequence reads: CAWSVLGVIGNTIYF. CDR3 nucleotides: TGTGCCTGGAGTGTATTAGGGGTGATTGGAAACACCATATATTTT. The full variable domain, its missing parts supplied by reference TRBV30 and TRBJ1-3, is SQTIHQWPATLVQPVGSPLSLECTVEGTSNPNLYWYRQAAGRGLQLLFYSVGIGQISSEVPQNLSASRPQDRQFILSSKKLLLSDSGFYLCAWSVLGVIGNTIYFGEGSWLTVV.

The chain carries TRBV7-2 and TRBJ1-3; no clear D. V gave up 5 bases and J gave up 1 base, with 9 bases separating them. Germline loops: CDR1 SGHTA, CDR2 FQGNSA. This CDR3 has 14 amino acids. The CDR3 reads CASSHDGSGNTIYF. The CDR3 DNA reads as TGTGCCAGCAGCCACGACGGGTCTGGAAACACCATATATTTT. Full variable domain (remainder filled in from reference TRBV7-2 and TRBJ1-3): GAGVSQSPSNKVTEKGKDVELRCDPISGHTALYWYRQSLGQGLEFLIYFQGNSAPDKSGLPSDRFSAERTGGSVSTLTIQRTQQEDSAVYLCASSHDGSGNTIYFGEGSWLTVV.

The V and J genes are TRBV7-9 and TRBJ1-4; TRBD1 matches at 10 bases. The CDR3 is 14 amino acids. Germline CDR1 and CDR2: SEHNR and FQNEAQ (reference sequence). The ends lost 3 bases at V and 7 bases at J; junction bases unmatched: 2. CDR3 nucleotide sequence: TGTGCCAGCAGCTTCGGGACAGGGGTTGAAAAACTGTTTTTT. This sequence encodes CASSFGTGVEKLFF.

J is TRBJ2-2 and V is TRBV9; 11 positions match TRBD2. The CDR3 runs 20 residues. The junction had 18 bases not matched to a gene; V was cut back by 4 bases and J by 4 bases. Germline V lookup: CDR1 SGDLS, CDR2 YYNGEE. CDR3 nucleotides: TGTGCCAGCAGCCCCCCGGTCCGGGCTAGCGGGGGGAGGGGCACCGGGGAGCTGTTTTTT. It is translated as CASSPPVRASGGRGTGELFF.

V usage is TRBV27 and J usage is TRBJ2-3, with D possibly TRBD2 on 6 matching bases. The V gene lost 0 bases and the J gene lost 6 bases, with 13 bases spanning the gap. Per the germline V gene, CDR1 is MNHEY and CDR2 is SMNVEV (reference sequence). There are 15 residues in the CDR3. In nucleotides, the CDR3 is TGTGCCAGCAGTTTATCAGGGACTTCTTCGGATACGCAGTATTTT. Protein sequence: CASSLSGTSSDTQYF.

In its sample, this clone was seen a few times. The J gene is TRBJ1-2, the V gene TRBV7-8, with TRBD1 as a possible D gene (5 bases). The CDR3 is 14 residues long. Germline CDR1 is SGHVS and CDR2 is FQNEAQ. Trimming removed 5 bases from V and 4 bases from J, with 14 bases in between. CDR3 in DNA: TGTGCCAGCAGCCTCAACCCAGGGATCTATGGCTACACCTTC. Amino acid sequence: CASSLNPGIYGYTF.

V is TRBV6-6 and J is TRBJ1-1, with 7 bases fitting TRBD1. Germline trimming cut 7 bases from V and 5 bases from J; bases unmatched to any gene: 7. This CDR3 is 13 amino acids long. Germline V gives CDR1 MNHNY, CDR2 SVGAGI (reference sequence). CDR3 in DNA: TGTGCCAGCACCCGAACAGGGGTAACTGAAGCTTTCTTT. This gives the protein CASTRTGVTEAFF.

This clone was seen a handful of times. The chain is built from TRBV18 and TRBJ1-1; D might be TRBD1 (5 bases). The germline gives CDR1 KGHSH, CDR2 LQKENI. V lost 8 bases to trimming and J lost 1 base, with 14 bases between them. The CDR3 length is 14 residues. CDR3 coding DNA: TGTGCCAGCCGCCCGGGGGGGAAGAACACTGAAGCTTTCTTT. It yields the protein CASRPGGKNTEAFF.

This clone was observed at least ten times. The chain is built from TRBV7-9 and TRBJ2-2; 7 positions match TRBD1. V shed 1 base and J 0 bases; nucleotides not matched to a gene: 5. The V gene's germline CDR1 is SEHNR and CDR2 FQNEAQ (reference sequence). The CDR3 loop spans 17 amino acids. This CDR3 is CASSLGVGTANTGELFF. In DNA, the CDR3 is TGTGCCAGCAGCTTAGGAGTCGGGACAGCGAACACCGGGGAGCTGTTTTTT.

The chain combines TRBV14 with TRBJ1-4; 7 bases line up with TRBD1. Per germline, CDR1 SGHDN and CDR2 FVKESK. V dropped 4 bases and J dropped 5; count of bases not matched to a gene: 1. This CDR3 has 13 residues. CDR3 bases: TGTGCCAGCAGCCGGGGACAGAATGAAAAACTGTTTTTT. It encodes CASSRGQNEKLFF.

The table lists this clone with many counts. V and J are TRBV4-2 and TRBJ2-7, with TRBD2 matching 9 bases. Trimming removed 1 base from V and 4 bases from J; junction bases left unmatched: 8. The length of the CDR3 is 16 residues. The V gene's germline CDR1 is LGHNA and CDR2 YNFKEQ. The DNA of the CDR3 is TGTGCCAGCAGCCAAGTCGCGGCTAGCGGGGATTACGAGCAGTACTTC. Translated, it gives CASSQVAASGDYEQYF.

This clone was seen a handful of times. The chain couples TRBV5-4 to TRBJ2-7; 9 positions match TRBD1. CDR1 is SGHNT and CDR2 is YYREEE in the germline V gene (reference sequence). There are 16 residues in the CDR3. V dropped 0 bases and J dropped 0; count of bases not matched to a gene: 4. The CDR3 spells CASSLGGQGSSYEQYF. DNA of the CDR3: TGTGCCAGCAGCTTGGGGGGACAGGGAAGCTCCTACGAGCAGTACTTC.

This clone was detected only a few times. The rearrangement joins TRBV4-1 to TRBJ2-3; 8 bases are shared with TRBD1. From germline, CDR1 is MGHRA and CDR2 YSYEKL. V was clipped by 4 bases and J by 2 bases; unmatched bases: 5. There are 15 residues in the CDR3. The CDR3 nucleotides are TGCGCCAGCAGCCGACGACAGGGGCACACAGATACGCAGTATTTT. Translation: CASSRRQGHTDTQYF.

The table lists this clone with a few counts. The rearrangement uses TRBV29-1 and TRBJ1-2, with D possibly TRBD1 on 6 matching bases. From germline, CDR1 is SQVTM and CDR2 ANQGSEA. The CDR3 length is 15 residues. The V gene lost 6 bases and the J gene lost 4 bases, with 21 bases spanning the gap. CDR3 in DNA: TGCAGCGTCGCCAACCACAACAGGGCGGGCTATGGCTACACCTTC. Its translation: CSVANHNRAGYGYTF.

V is TRBV30 and J is TRBJ2-2; D not certain. CDR1 and CDR2 from the germline V gene are GTSNPN and SVGIG (reference sequence). The V end lost 3 bases, the J end lost 3 bases, and 5 bases lay between the germline ends. CDR3 length equals 12 residues. The CDR3 is CAWRRYTGELFF. The CDR3 bases are TGTGCCTGGAGGCGGTACACCGGGGAGCTGTTTTTT.